The following is a T cell receptor (beta chain) sequence with its context. Its antigen is still unknown. Authors' processing steps: Out-of-frame sequences were removed, leaving about 2,300,000 distinct TCRbeta sequences. The data were produced by immunoSEQ multiplex PCR, yet TCRdb's version contains in-frame clones alone and is incomplete. V and J calls and clone size follow that table, whereas D and trimming were derived from the DNA. The repertoire holds 70,000 or so clones, with about 78% as singletons. The sort gate was single viable CD3+CD4+CD8-CD45RO+ cells for memory CD4+ T cells. After thawing, CD4+ T cells were positively selected. Germline CDR1 is GTSNPN and CDR2 is SVGIG (reference sequence). The junction had 2 bases not matched to a gene; V was cut back by 0 bases and J by 5 bases. CDR3 length equals 13 residues. The data originate from a study of memory CD4+ T cells and cytomegalovirus serostatus. Study results and limitations: About 40% of the roughly 150 known CMV-associated TCRbeta sequences appeared in CD4+ memory.

The receptor was isolated from an adult in good health and CMV-seropositive. The chain employs TRBV30 and TRBJ2-5; 8 bases map to TRBD2. Sequenced input: memory CD4+ T cells from blood. DNA of the CDR3: TGTGCCTGGAGTGTGGGCGGGGGGGAGACCCAGTACTTC. Encoded protein: CAWSVGGGETQYF. Filled out from reference TRBV30 and TRBJ2-5, the complete variable domain reads SQTIHQWPATLVQPVGSPLSLECTVEGTSNPNLYWYRQAAGRGLQLLFYSVGIGQISSEVPQNLSASRPQDRQFILSSKKLLLSDSGFYLCAWSVGGGETQYFGPGTRLLVL.